This passage covers 28 T cell receptor beta chains from one sample sequenced in a study of T cell responses to AZD1222 COVID-19 vaccine. This table comes from immunoSEQ multiplex PCR, and its TCRdb copy is limited to in-frame clones, with some not included. The data contain 75,000 to 100,000 clones, roughly 87% of them singletons. Material: peripheral blood, obtained on day 0 of AZD1222 vaccination. Receptors were obtained from an adult in good health.

This clone appeared once. V is TRBV2 and J is TRBJ1-4, with 7 nucleotides matching TRBD1. There are 13 residues in the CDR3. Germline assignment: CDR1 SNHLY and CDR2 FYNNEI. The V gene end was trimmed by 9 bases and the J gene end by 5 bases; junction bases not matched to a gene: 6. The CDR3 coding sequence is TGTGCCAGTGCGGGGACAGCGAATGAAAAACTGTTTTTT. This encodes CASAGTANEKLFF.

The V call is TRBV4-1, the J call TRBJ1-1; weak D call: TRBD1 (5 bases). This CDR3 is built from 16 residues. Germline-derived CDR1 and CDR2 are MGHRA and YSYEKL. With 2 bases removed from V and 0 bases from J, the gap between germline ends came to 13 bases. Here the CDR3 DNA reads TGCGCCAGCAGCCAAACAACAGGAAGCATGAACACTGAAGCTTTCTTT. This translates into CASSQTTGSMNTEAFF.

The CDR3 loop is CASSQNINFYEQYF. The CDR3 DNA reads as TGTGCCAGCAGCCAAAACATCAATTTTTACGAGCAGTACTTC. The V gene is TRBV7-9, the J gene TRBJ2-7, with D unresolved. Trimming cost V 5 bases and J 4 bases, with 15 bases left between them. The length of the CDR3 is 14 residues. CDR1 SEHNR and CDR2 FQNEAQ come from the germline V gene (reference sequence).

V usage is TRBV5-6 and J usage is TRBJ2-7; TRBD1 is a possible D gene (5 bases). The V and J ends lost 3 bases and 1 base respectively, with 17 bases between them. The CDR3 is 16 residues long. Per the germline V gene, CDR1 is SGHDT and CDR2 is YYEEEE. This CDR3 reads CASSYAGPALSYEQYF. Written as DNA, the CDR3 is TGTGCCAGCAGCTATGCAGGGCCTGCTCTTTCCTACGAGCAGTACTTC. Drawing the rest from reference TRBV5-6 and TRBJ2-7, the complete variable domain is DAGVTQSPTHLIKTRGQQVTLRCSPKSGHDTVSWYQQALGQGPQFIFQYYEEEERQRGNFPDRFSGHQFPNYSSELNVNALLLGDSALYLCASSYAGPALSYEQYFGPGTRLTVT.

The chain employs TRBV2 and TRBJ2-3, with 7 nucleotides matching TRBD2. CDR1 is SNHLY, CDR2 FYNNEI, per germline. V was pared by 3 bases and J by 8 bases, with 8 bases of the junction left unmatched. The length of the CDR3 is 14 residues. CDR3 sequence reads: CASSEKSLASTQYF. For the CDR3, the DNA is TGTGCCAGCAGTGAGAAGTCACTAGCGTCTACGCAGTATTTT.

The J gene is TRBJ1-5, the V gene TRBV19, with D perhaps matching TRBD1 (6 bases). V was trimmed by 3 bases and J by 7 bases, leaving 16 bases between them. Per the germline V gene, CDR1 is LNHDA and CDR2 is SQIVND (reference sequence). This CDR3 contains 15 residues. The CDR3 loop is CASSIGQTGQQPQHF. The CDR3 DNA follows: TGTGCCAGTAGTATCGGACAGACGGGCCAGCAGCCCCAGCATTTT.

V gene TRBV28 combines with J gene TRBJ2-2; D gene ambiguous. Germline values: CDR1 MDHEN, CDR2 SYDVKM. This CDR3 spans 13 amino acids. V was shortened by 1 base and J by 6 bases, with 6 bases between the two germline ends. CDR3 in DNA: TGTGCCAGCAGTTTATCAGCCCCCGGGGAGCTGTTTTTT. Protein sequence: CASSLSAPGELFF. Based on the CDR3 plus reference TRBV28 and TRBJ2-2, the full variable domain is DVKVTQSSRYLVKRTGEKVFLECVQDMDHENMFWYRQDPGLGLRLIYFSYDVKMKEKGDIPEGYSVSREKKERFSLILESASTNQTSMYLCASSLSAPGELFFGEGSRLTVL.

The V gene is TRBV5-4, the J gene TRBJ2-5; 8 bases are a match to TRBD2. V trimming: 2 bases; J trimming: 1 base; junction bases outside the gene matches: 7. Germline V CDR1 and CDR2: SGHNT, YYREEE (reference sequence). CDR3 size: 16 residues. The chain's CDR3 is CASSFGTRGGQETQYF. The CDR3 DNA reads TGTGCCAGCAGCTTCGGGACTAGGGGCGGCCAAGAGACCCAGTACTTC.

This chain joins TRBV9 and TRBJ2-1, with TRBD1 matching over 12 bases. Germline loops: CDR1 SGDLS, CDR2 YYNGEE. The CDR3 spans 14 residues. The junction had 3 bases not matched to a gene; V was cut back by 4 bases and J by 7 bases. The CDR3 spells CASSPGQGANEQFF. Here the CDR3 DNA reads TGTGCCAGCAGCCCGGGACAGGGGGCGAATGAGCAGTTCTTC.

The V and J genes are TRBV10-3 and TRBJ2-1, with TRBD2 identical over 8 bases. The CDR3 totals 15 residues. Trimming cost V 11 bases and J 4 bases; bases outside gene matches: 13. CDR1 ENHRY and CDR2 SYGVKD come from the germline V gene. The CDR3 coding sequence is TGTGCCTCTTCATTCGGGGGGGGTGGTTACAATGAGCAGTTCTTC. It yields the protein CASSFGGGGYNEQFF.

This rearrangement joins TRBV3-1 (or the pseudogene TRBV3-2) to TRBJ2-5, with TRBD2 as a possible D gene (5 bases). CDR1 and CDR2 from the germline V gene are LGHDT and YNNKEL (reference sequence). Trimming took off 2 bases at V and 4 bases at J, with 5 bases between the two ends. There are 12 residues in the CDR3. CDR3 protein: CASSQSGETQYF. The CDR3 DNA reads as TGTGCCAGCAGCCAAAGCGGAGAGACCCAGTACTTC.

The CDR3 DNA sequence: TGTGCCAGCAGCCCGGACAGGGAAAGCACAGATACGCAGTATTTT. This translates into CASSPDRESTDTQYF. The chain has TRBV7-6 and TRBJ2-3; 8 nucleotides agree with TRBD1. This CDR3 has 15 amino acids. V lost 5 bases and J lost 0; bases outside the gene matches: 4. CDR1 is SGHVS, CDR2 FNYEAQ, per germline. The full variable domain, with the rest looked up from reference TRBV7-6 and TRBJ2-3, is GAGVSQSPRYKVTKRGQDVALRCDPISGHVSLYWYRQALGQGPEFLTYFNYEAQQDKSGLPNDRFSAERPEGSISTLTIQRTEQRDSAMYRCASSPDRESTDTQYFGPGTRLTVL.

The chain is built from TRBV25-1 and TRBJ1-5, with a weak D call TRBD1 (6 bases). From germline, CDR1 is MGHDK and CDR2 SYGVNS. The CDR3 contains 13 residues. Trimming shortened V by 8 bases and J by 4 bases, and 12 bases separated the two germline ends. The CDR3 nucleotides are TGTGCCAGCCAACAGGGAAGGAATCAGCCCCAGCATTTT. Its protein is CASQQGRNQPQHF.

The rearrangement links TRBV5-4 to TRBJ2-3; no reliable D call. Germline V gene sequence: CDR1 SGHNT, CDR2 YYREEE (reference sequence). This CDR3 is 14 amino acids long. V was cut by 4 bases and J by 5 bases, with 14 bases left in between. This chain's CDR3 is CASSHVAPGDTQYF. In nucleotides, the CDR3 is TGTGCCAGCAGCCACGTGGCCCCCGGAGATACGCAGTATTTT.

The rearrangement joins TRBV6-1 to TRBJ1-1, with TRBD1 as a possible D gene (5 bases). This CDR3 is built from 13 residues. The V and J ends lost 3 bases and 1 base respectively, with 6 bases between them. CDR1 is MNHNS, CDR2 SASEGT, per germline. CDR3 region: CASSEGPNTEAFF. CDR3 DNA: TGTGCCAGCAGTGAGGGGCCGAACACTGAAGCTTTCTTT.

The chain uses TRBV5-1 and TRBJ1-2; a weak D match, TRBD1 (5 bases). The germline V and J ends were trimmed by 0 bases and 7 bases, with 13 bases remaining between them. Germline CDR1 reads SGHRS; CDR2 reads YFSETQ. The CDR3 runs to 14 residues. The CDR3 bases are TGCGCCAGCAGCTTGGATCCCGGTGGGGGTGGCTACACCTTC. Its protein product is CASSLDPGGGGYTF.

The rearrangement joins TRBV7-9 to TRBJ2-7, with unresolved D. Trimming stripped 4 bases from V and 4 bases from J, with 5 bases between. CDR1 SEHNR and CDR2 FQNEAQ come from the germline V gene (reference sequence). The CDR3 totals 11 residues. Written as DNA, the CDR3 is TGTGCCAGCAGCTCCGCGTACGAGCAGTACTTC. As protein: CASSSAYEQYF.

This clone was detected once. This chain uses TRBV5-1 with TRBJ1-2; tentative D call: TRBD1 (5 bases). The germline V gene has CDR1 SGHRS and CDR2 YFSETQ. The V and J ends lost 4 bases and 3 bases respectively, with 19 bases between them. This CDR3 is 16 amino acids long. CDR3 DNA: TGCGCCAGCAGCCCTTTCGGACAACGGATCGACTATGGCTACACCTTC. Amino acids: CASSPFGQRIDYGYTF.

The chain has TRBV6-2 or TRBV6-3 and TRBJ1-1; D perhaps matches TRBD1 (6 bases). Germline V CDR1 and CDR2: MNHEY, SVGEGT. The CDR3 runs to 14 residues. V was pared by 6 bases and J by 3 bases, with 14 bases between. As DNA, the CDR3 is TGTGCCAGCAGCATTCAGGGGAGCGACACTGAAGCTTTCTTT. Protein: CASSIQGSDTEAFF.

CDR3 sequence reads: CASSPDRGRRGYTF. CDR3 bases: TGTGCCAGCAGCCCGGACAGGGGGCGCCGAGGCTACACCTTC. The rearrangement joins TRBV13 to TRBJ1-2; 11 bases match TRBD1. CDR1 and CDR2 from the germline V gene are PRHDT and FYEKMQ (reference sequence). The ends lost 5 bases at V and 8 bases at J; junction bases unmatched: 7. This CDR3 comprises 14 residues.

J is TRBJ1-2 and V is TRBV7-9; TRBD1 might be the D (6 bases). The CDR3 extends over 12 amino acids. In germline, CDR1 is SEHNR, CDR2 FQNEAQ (reference sequence). The germline V and J ends were trimmed by 6 bases and 8 bases, with 13 bases remaining between them. The CDR3, as DNA: TGTGCCAGCAGTTCAACGGGGGGCGGCTACACCTTC. It codes for CASSSTGGGYTF.

This clone was seen only once. V and J are TRBV4-3 and TRBJ2-1, with TRBD2 identical over 13 bases. J gave up 5 bases and V 4 bases, and 5 bases lay outside the gene matches. CDR1 LGHNA and CDR2 YSLEER come from the germline V gene. This CDR3 contains 16 residues. The CDR3 is CASSRYTSGGDNEQFF. In DNA, the CDR3 is TGCGCCAGCAGCCGATATACTAGCGGGGGGGACAATGAGCAGTTCTTC.

The rearrangement joins TRBV10-3 to TRBJ2-2, with 7 bases identical to TRBD1. In germline, CDR1 is ENHRY, CDR2 SYGVKD. V trimming: 4 bases; J trimming: 1 base; junction bases outside the gene matches: 6. The CDR3 runs to 16 residues. For the CDR3, the DNA is TGTGCCATCAGTGCCTTTACAGGGGAGAACACCGGGGAGCTGTTTTTT. Residues: CAISAFTGENTGELFF.

This clone was seen once. The chain carries TRBV11-3 and TRBJ1-6, with a possible D match to TRBD1 (5 bases). Looked up from germline, CDR1 is SGHNT and CDR2 is YENEEA. This CDR3 region has 12 residues. The V gene lost 4 bases and the J gene lost 12 bases, with 10 bases spanning the gap. CDR3 sequence reads: CASSYPGGPLHF. The CDR3 nucleotides read TGTGCCAGCAGCTACCCCGGGGGACCCCTCCACTTT. Using reference TRBV11-3 and TRBJ1-6 for the parts outside the CDR3, the full variable domain is EAGVVQSPRYKIIEKKQPVAFWCNPISGHNTLYWYLQNLGQGPELLIRYENEEAVDDSQLPKDRFSAERLKGVDSTLKIQPAELGDSAVYLCASSYPGGPLHFGNGTRLTVT.

The V and J genes are TRBV10-2 and TRBJ1-1; TRBD1 is a possible D gene (5 bases). The CDR3 has 14 residues. The V end was cut by 6 bases, the J end by 0 bases, with 11 bases between. Germline V gene data show CDR1 as WSHSY and CDR2 as SAAADI. The CDR3 coding sequence is TGCGCCAGCAGAACCGGGACGGTGAACACTGAAGCTTTCTTT. It yields the protein CASRTGTVNTEAFF.

The chain combines TRBV30 with TRBJ2-2; D is perhaps TRBD1 or TRBD2 (5 bases each). The germline CDR1 and CDR2 sequences are GTSNPN and SVGIG (reference sequence). There are 15 residues in the CDR3. Trimming took 3 bases from V and 2 from J, leaving 13 bases between them. CDR3: CAWRRGPSNTGELFF. The CDR3 DNA reads as TGTGCCTGGAGAAGGGGACCCTCCAACACCGGGGAGCTGTTTTTT.

Only a few counts were recorded for this clone. The chain uses TRBV19 and TRBJ2-3; 9 bases agree with TRBD2. Trimming at V came to 3 bases and at J to 7 bases, leaving 11 bases not matched to a gene. From germline, CDR1 is LNHDA and CDR2 SQIVND (reference sequence). This CDR3 comprises 16 residues. For the CDR3, the DNA is TGTGCCAGTAGTATCCGTCGACTAGCGGATGCTAATACGCAGTATTTT. Protein: CASSIRRLADANTQYF.

J is TRBJ1-1 and V is TRBV11-3, with a tentative D call TRBD1 (5 bases). CDR3 length equals 16 residues. V lost 6 bases, J lost 1 base, and 18 bases lay in between. Germline CDR1 SGHNT, CDR2 YENEEA. The CDR3 sequence is CASSPRVGGSNTEAFF. CDR3 DNA: TGTGCCAGCAGTCCCCGGGTTGGGGGGTCGAACACTGAAGCTTTCTTT.